This T cell receptor beta chain was captured by sequencing in a study of T cell responses to AZD1222 COVID-19 vaccine. Study as a whole: Second-dose timings of about 4 or about 12 weeks were pooled.

CDR1 is GTSNPN, CDR2 SVGIG, per germline (reference sequence). The V end was cut by 1 base, the J end by 0 bases, with 10 bases between. CDR3 length: 15 amino acids. As to this clone: As yet, its antigen is unknown.

Study outcomes and limitations: Females made up more of the donors, who were largely white British, and clonal diversity may have come out too low.

Using immunoSEQ multiplex PCR, the repertoire was profiled, and TCRdb retains in-frame clones only, with some absent. There are 100,000 to 110,000 clones in the sample; 80% to 95% occur only once, and 1.5% to 2% lies in the top ten. Here the sequenced sample was peripheral blood, taken on day 0 of AZD1222 vaccination. This TCR was sampled from an adult in good health. This chain connects TRBV30 to TRBJ1-5; possibly TRBD1 for D (5 bases). The CDR3 here is CAWSAGTVSNQPQHF. CDR3 nucleotides: TGTGCCTGGAGTGCGGGGACGGTTAGCAATCAGCCCCAGCATTTT.